Shown below are 15 T cell receptor beta chains from a single sample sequenced in a study of T cells in Graves' hyperthyroidism and ophthalmopathy. What was amplified from RNA transcripts were TCR beta CDR3 regions. In the first-round RT-PCR of the TCR CDR3, the HTBI primer set was used. MiXCR was run by TCRdb on the multiplex PCR reads, yielding one entry per CDR3 protein. The top ten clones hold around 24% of a sample with roughly 350,000 distinct CDR3 sequences, over 11% of them seen once. The sample taken for sequencing was blood. The origin of the receptors is a woman aged 30 to 39 with Graves' hyperthyroidism.

This clonotype occurred many times. The chain couples TRBV7-2 to TRBJ1-1; weak D call: TRBD1 (6 bases). Per germline, CDR1 SGHTA and CDR2 FQGNSA. There are 13 residues in the CDR3. Trimming took off 7 bases at V and 2 bases at J, with 11 bases between the two ends. The CDR3: CASIGQPNTEAFF. The DNA of the CDR3 is TGTGCCAGCATCGGACAGCCAAACACTGAAGCTTTCTTT.

This clonotype has a handful of counts. CDR3 loop: CASSLLSIGTGGVHYGYTF. The CDR3, as DNA: TGTGCCAGCAGCCTCCTTTCGATCGGGACAGGGGGCGTGCACTATGGCTACACCTTC. The chain employs TRBV28 and TRBJ1-2, with 12 bases lining up with TRBD1. The CDR3 is 19 residues long. J was trimmed by 3 bases and V by 6 bases; bases with no gene match: 17. From germline, CDR1 is MDHEN and CDR2 SYDVKM.

This clonotype has just a few counts. J is TRBJ2-7 and V is TRBV7-8; maybe TRBD2 (6 bases). CDR1 and CDR2 from the germline V gene are SGHVS and FQNEAQ. V was clipped by 5 bases and J by 4 bases, with 15 bases between them. The CDR3 sequence is 14 residues long. CDR3 sequence: CASSVVVGGYEQYF. CDR3 nucleotide sequence: TGTGCCAGCAGCGTAGTAGTGGGGGGTTACGAGCAGTACTTC.

This clonotype was detected ten times or more. Germline and junction disagree at one end, which may indicate a read error. The chain combines TRBV6-1 with TRBJ1-1; the D is unclear. Looked up from germline, CDR1 is MNHNS and CDR2 is SASEGT. The CDR3 is made up of 15 amino acids. CDR3 amino acids: CASSEVGLTNAEAFF. In nucleotides, the CDR3 is TGTGCCAGCAGTGAAGTCGGACTCACGAACGCTGAAGCTTTCTTT.

This clonotype was picked up many times. The CDR3 DNA sequence: TGTGCCATCACCCCCCAGGGGACCACAGATACGCAGTATTTT. This sequence encodes CAITPQGTTDTQYF. This chain links TRBV10-3 with TRBJ2-3; maybe TRBD1 (6 bases). CDR3 size: 14 residues. Trimming cost V 7 bases and J 2 bases, with 13 bases left between them. CDR1 ENHRY and CDR2 SYGVKD come from the germline V gene.

This clonotype occurred many times. This chain links TRBV28 with TRBJ2-7, with a weak D call TRBD2 (5 bases). From germline, CDR1 is MDHEN and CDR2 SYDVKM. The CDR3 runs to 13 residues. This CDR3 is CAARASSTYEQYF. The CDR3 DNA reads as TGTGCAGCGAGGGCCTCTAGTACTTACGAGCAGTACTTC. The whole variable domain, remainder taken from reference TRBV28 and TRBJ2-7, is DVKVTQSSRYLVKRTGEKVFLECVQDMDHENMFWYRQDPGLGLRLIYFSYDVKMKEKGDIPEGYSVSREKKERFSLILESASTNQTSMYLCAARASSTYEQYFGPGTRLTVT.

This clonotype turned up a few times. The chain combines TRBV28 with TRBJ2-7; D might be TRBD2 (6 bases). The CDR3 consists of 17 residues. Germline lookup yields CDR1 MDHEN and CDR2 SYDVKM. V dropped 5 bases and J dropped 2 bases, with 22 bases sitting between them. This CDR3 is CASSPKRGLSRTYEQYF. The CDR3 DNA sequence: TGTGCCAGCAGTCCAAAAAGGGGACTTAGTAGAACCTACGAGCAGTACTTC.

The chain couples TRBV20-1 to TRBJ2-5; TRBD2 agrees at 14 bases. V was clipped by 8 bases and J by 3 bases; unmatched bases: 8. There are 15 residues in the CDR3. Per germline, CDR1 DFQATT and CDR2 SNEGSKA (reference sequence). The CDR3 protein is CSWGGLAGVEETQYF. The CDR3 DNA follows: TGCAGTTGGGGGGGACTAGCGGGAGTCGAAGAGACCCAGTACTTC.

This chain links TRBV7-2 with TRBJ2-7, with D possibly being TRBD1 (6 bases). Germline CDR1 reads SGHTA; CDR2 reads FQGNSA. CDR3 length equals 14 residues. Trimming left V 1 base short and J 3 bases short, with 10 bases between. The CDR3 bases are TGTGCCAGCAGCTTAGATTCAGGGGTCTACGAGCAGTACTTC. It codes for CASSLDSGVYEQYF. Combining the CDR3 with reference TRBV7-2 and TRBJ2-7 gives the whole variable domain GAGVSQSPSNKVTEKGKDVELRCDPISGHTALYWYRQSLGQGLEFLIYFQGNSAPDKSGLPSDRFSAERTGGSVSTLTIQRTQQEDSAVYLCASSLDSGVYEQYFGPGTRLTVT.

This clonotype was seen at least ten times. This sequence joins TRBV20-1 and TRBJ2-5; 10 bases line up with TRBD2. The CDR3 loop spans 15 amino acids. Germline CDR1 is DFQATT and CDR2 is SNEGSKA (reference sequence). Germline trimming cut 3 bases from V and 4 bases from J; bases unmatched to any gene: 8. The CDR3 protein is CSARLASGRSETQYF. CDR3 nucleotide sequence: TGCAGTGCTAGGTTGGCTAGCGGGAGATCAGAGACCCAGTACTTC.

This chain uses TRBV28 with TRBJ2-1; D possibly corresponds to TRBD2 (5 bases). Germline loops: CDR1 MDHEN, CDR2 SYDVKM. Trimming removed 11 bases at V and 7 bases at J, with 12 bases between. This CDR3 region has 11 residues. CDR3 in DNA: TGTGCCTCCGGAGGTCGGAATGAGCAGTTCTTC. Its translation: CASGGRNEQFF.

The chain links TRBV4-3 to TRBJ2-2, with TRBD2 matching over 12 bases. Germline V gives CDR1 LGHNA, CDR2 YSLEER. The junction had 6 bases not matched to a gene; V was cut back by 0 bases and J by 4 bases. The CDR3 runs to 18 residues. The chain's CDR3 is CASSQERPGLAGTGELFF. DNA of the CDR3: TGCGCCAGCAGCCAAGAGAGACCGGGACTAGCGGGCACCGGGGAGCTGTTTTTT.

This clonotype has a handful of counts. The chain is built from TRBV6-2 or TRBV6-3 and TRBJ1-1; the D is unclear. CDR1 and CDR2 (germline): MNHEY, SVGEGT. Trimming cost V 6 bases and J 4 bases, with 9 bases left between them. CDR3 length equals 12 residues. The CDR3 bases are TGTGCCAGCAGGGGCTGGAGCACTGAAGCTTTCTTT. Translated: CASRGWSTEAFF.

This chain joins TRBV20-1 and TRBJ2-7; 9 nucleotides line up with TRBD2. Losses at the gene ends were 1 base for V and 6 bases for J; bases not matched to a gene: 7. Germline loops: CDR1 DFQATT, CDR2 SNEGSKA (reference sequence). The CDR3 runs to 14 residues. The DNA for the CDR3 is TGCAGTGCTAGAGTTAGCGGGAGTAACGTCGAGCAGTACTTC. It translates to CSARVSGSNVEQYF.

The chain combines TRBV3-1 with TRBJ2-1, with 9 bases lining up with TRBD2. CDR3 size: 15 residues. Germline V gene sequence: CDR1 LGHDT, CDR2 YNNKEL (reference sequence). The ends lost 1 base at V and 6 bases at J; junction bases unmatched: 4. CDR3 DNA sequence: TGTGCCAGCAGCCAAGGGACTAGCGCCCGCAATGAGCAGTTCTTC. Translated, it gives CASSQGTSARNEQFF.